The 8 T cell receptor beta chains given below trace back to one sample, sequenced in a study of T cells in Graves' hyperthyroidism and ophthalmopathy. Regions amplified from RNA transcripts were the TCR beta CDR3 regions. During a first-round RT-PCR of the TCR CDR3, the HTBI primer set was used. TCRdb re-called the multiplex PCR reads through MiXCR, storing one row per CDR3 protein. The sample has some 500,000 distinct CDR3 sequences; over 13% are singletons. Sequenced material: blood. The source is a woman between 18 and 30 years old with Graves' hyperthyroidism.

This clonotype has ten or more counts. The chain couples TRBV5-8 to TRBJ2-7; 8 nucleotides match TRBD1. The CDR3 has 14 amino acids. The germline CDR1 and CDR2 sequences are SGHTS and YDEGEE. Germline trimming cut 1 base from V and 4 bases from J; bases unmatched to any gene: 4. CDR3 sequence: CASSLRTGRYEQYF. CDR3 nucleotides: TGTGCCAGCAGCTTGAGGACAGGGCGGTACGAGCAGTACTTC. Combining the CDR3 with reference TRBV5-8 and TRBJ2-7 gives the whole variable domain EAGVTQSPTHLIKTRGQQATLRCSPISGHTSVYWYQQALGLGLQFLLWYDEGEERNRGNFPPRFSGRQFPNYSSELNVNALELEDSALYLCASSLRTGRYEQYFGPGTRLTVT.

In this sample, this clonotype turned up many times. CDR3 protein: CASRAILAGKDYGYTF. In DNA, the CDR3 is TGTGCCAGCAGGGCAATATTGGCAGGGAAAGACTATGGCTACACCTTC. This sequence joins TRBV2 and TRBJ1-2; D may be TRBD1 (5 bases). Trimming cost V 6 bases and J 3 bases, with 20 bases left between them. The V gene's germline CDR1 is SNHLY and CDR2 FYNNEI. The CDR3 consists of 16 residues.

This clonotype has ten or more counts. The rearrangement joins TRBV6-2 or TRBV6-3 to TRBJ2-5; perhaps TRBD2 as D (5 bases). The germline CDR1 and CDR2 sequences are MNHEY and SVGEGT. V was shortened by 2 bases and J by 5 bases, with 12 bases between the two germline ends. There are 14 residues in the CDR3. Written as DNA, the CDR3 is TGTGCCAGCAGTTACGTGAGTGGGGAGGAGACCCAGTACTTC. Its translation is CASSYVSGEETQYF.

This clonotype was observed many times. The chain recombines TRBV28 with TRBJ2-7; D is possibly TRBD1 or TRBD2 (5 bases each). This CDR3 contains 14 residues. Between the trimmed V and J ends, which lost 6 bases and 4 bases, there was a span of 16 bases. CDR1 is MDHEN, CDR2 SYDVKM, per germline. The CDR3 sequence is CASRGTKGVYEQYF. The DNA of the CDR3 is TGTGCCAGCAGGGGGACGAAGGGAGTTTACGAGCAGTACTTC.

The sample holds a few counts of this clonotype. The V call is TRBV10-3, the J call TRBJ2-1; 8 bases match TRBD2. CDR1 ENHRY and CDR2 SYGVKD come from the germline V gene. CDR3 length: 15 residues. Trimming took 6 bases from V and 3 from J; bases not matched to a gene: 7. CDR3 sequence (DNA): TGTGCCATCAGAGATACCGGGACTAGCTACAATGAGCAGTTCTTC. Protein sequence: CAIRDTGTSYNEQFF.

This clonotype was detected ten times or more. V and J are TRBV2 and TRBJ2-7, with D possibly matching TRBD1 (6 bases). The germline V gene encodes CDR1 SNHLY and CDR2 FYNNEI. The germline V and J ends were trimmed by 4 bases and 4 bases, with 14 bases remaining between them. The CDR3 consists of 14 residues. This CDR3 is CASSGDRLRYEQYF. CDR3 nucleotides: TGTGCCAGCAGTGGCGACAGGTTAAGATACGAGCAGTACTTC.

This clonotype was seen at least ten times. This chain connects TRBV29-1 to TRBJ2-7, with D possibly called TRBD1 or TRBD2 (6 bases each). Trimming pared 2 bases from V and 1 base from J, leaving 12 bases between. The CDR3 contains 14 residues. Germline V lookup: CDR1 SQVTM, CDR2 ANQGSEA. CDR3: CSVEHQGTSYEQYF. CDR3 bases: TGCAGCGTTGAACATCAGGGGACTTCCTACGAGCAGTACTTC.

This chain joins TRBV20-1 and TRBJ2-2, with D possibly being TRBD2 (7 bases). V was cut by 5 bases and J by 6 bases, with 16 bases left in between. This CDR3 has 14 amino acids. Germline lookup yields CDR1 DFQATT and CDR2 SNEGSKA (reference sequence). The CDR3 nucleotides are TGCAGTGCTCCTTTAGGGGGAGGGGCCGGGGAGCTGTTTTTT. As protein: CSAPLGGGAGELFF.